This TCR beta chain was recorded in a study of blood T cell repertoires in COVID-19 (dated by TCRdb to about 2020). Notes on the research overall: Samples covering the acute and convalescent phases of COVID-19 were provided by collaborators in the United States, Italy and Spain. A de-identified subject ID, COVID-19 status, age in years and sex were almost always included in the sample metadata. The repertoires were made available in a free public database intended to serve as a resource for research on the immune response to SARS-CoV-2. The material from the prospective study consisted of cDNA or gDNA derived from T cells, B-cell-depleted T cells, or PBMCs. Samples came from the ongoing ImmuneRACE study (first 160 participants) plus 1,254 subjects from 6 global collaborators. Where available, HLA class I and class II types were obtained from metadata supplied by the sample provider rather than from assay-based typing. The dataset comprised deeply sampled blood TCRbeta repertoires from subjects exposed to, actively infected with, or recovered from COVID-19.

Overall study outcomes, separate from this receptor: How much clinical and demographic metadata was included differed by source and by participant, and the metadata was provided uncurated.

Based on the germline V gene (reference sequence), the CDR1 and CDR2 sequences are GTSNPN and SVGIG. The CDR3 runs 11 amino acids, cysteine and phenylalanine included. Only the CDR3 DNA stays, 33 bases, in frame from base 1. Trimming accounts for 7 bases at V and 5 bases at J, while the number of junction bases matched to no gene is 4. This clone was recorded once. There is no known antigen for this receptor. Per-base qualities were not stored, and no clone one base away is much larger. TCRbeta CDR3 regions were amplified from genomic DNA by means of the immunoSEQ Assay, a bias-controlled multiplex PCR. Regarding the original processing steps: Nucleated cell counts per sample were estimated from amplification of reference gene primers within the assay. To quantify the absolute abundance of each unique TCRbeta CDR3 rearrangement, sequence reads were collapsed and filtered. For each sample, productive Simpson clonality was calculated as the square root of Simpson's diversity index over productive rearrangements. The table comes from immuneACCESS by way of TCRdb, which keeps in-frame sequences with V and J called. Part of the clones is missing from these tables; in studies checked, under half for an unresolved V gene and the rest for unknown reasons. The V and J calls and clone size are taken from that table; D and trimming were inferred from the DNA. Recorded for this sample are 400,000 to 500,000 clones; more than 70% of them occurred a single time. About 1.5% of the sample is taken by the ten largest.

In the prospective study, participants were roughly 18 to 95 years old, resided in 24 geographic areas of the United States, and were enrolled through a virtual design. In the prospective study, participants were assigned to cohorts based on the clinical history participants reported in a screening survey and a study questionnaire. Exposed participants had been in contact with someone with a PCR-confirmed or clinician-diagnosed COVID-19 case within 2 weeks of study entry. Mobile phlebotomists in the prospective study collected whole blood, serum and a nasopharyngeal or oropharyngeal swab from every participant. Prospective study participants could optionally give additional blood draws and questionnaires over a roughly 2-month period. Blood samples from the prospective study were shipped frozen or at room temperature prior to DNA extraction.

Sequenced: PBMCs or T cells enriched from blood (not recorded which). This receptor was identified in a woman in her late teens or twenties who had been exposed to COVID-19. The chain is made from TRBV30 and TRBJ2-7; 8 bases in the junction line up with TRBD1. The sequenced DNA: TGTGCCTTAAGGACAGGGAACGAGCAGTACTTC. Protein translation: CALRTGNEQYF.